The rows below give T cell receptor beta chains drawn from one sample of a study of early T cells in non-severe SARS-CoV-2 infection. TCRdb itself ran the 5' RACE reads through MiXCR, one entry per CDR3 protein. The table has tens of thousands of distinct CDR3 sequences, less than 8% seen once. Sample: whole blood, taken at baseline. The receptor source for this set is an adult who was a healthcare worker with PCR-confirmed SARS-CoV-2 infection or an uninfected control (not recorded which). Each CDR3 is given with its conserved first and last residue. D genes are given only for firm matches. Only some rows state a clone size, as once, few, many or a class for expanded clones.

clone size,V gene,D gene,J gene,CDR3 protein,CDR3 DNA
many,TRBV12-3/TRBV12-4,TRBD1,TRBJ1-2,CASSPGQAAGYTF,TGTGCCAGCAGTCCGGGACAGGCGGCTGGCTACACCTTC
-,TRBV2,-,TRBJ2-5,CASSEWERGIQETQYF,TGTGCCAGCAGTGAATGGGAACGGGGGATCCAAGAGACCCAGTACTTC
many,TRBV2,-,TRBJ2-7,CASSGGRAGYEQYF,TGTGCCAGCAGTGGAGGGCGCGCGGGGTACGAGCAGTACTTC
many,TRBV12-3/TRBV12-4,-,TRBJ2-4,CASSFPRGRAQYF,TGTGCCAGCTCCTTCCCGAGGGGGAGAGCTCAGTACTTC
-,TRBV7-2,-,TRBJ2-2,CASLRDRPGELFF,TGTGCCAGCTTAAGGGATCGCCCCGGGGAGCTGTTTTTT
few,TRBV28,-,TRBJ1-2,CASLSGGNDYGYTF,TGTGCCAGTCTTTCCGGGGGGAATGACTATGGCTACACCTTC
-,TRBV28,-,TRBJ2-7,CASSLFYEQYF,TGTGCCAGCAGTTTATTTTACGAGCAGTACTTC
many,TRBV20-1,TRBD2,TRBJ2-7,CSADPGSGRAEQYF,TGCAGTGCCGACCCTGGTAGCGGGAGGGCCGAGCAGTACTTC
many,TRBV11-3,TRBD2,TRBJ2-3,CASSRSGGSTTDTQYF,TGTGCCAGCAGCCGGAGTGGCGGGAGTACAACAGATACGCAGTATTTT
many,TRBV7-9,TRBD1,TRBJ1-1,CASSLGQGTTEAFF,TGTGCCAGCAGCCTGGGACAGGGGACCACTGAAGCTTTCTTT
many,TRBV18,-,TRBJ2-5,CASSPPLGGLEETQYF,TGTGCCAGCTCACCACCGCTGGGGGGCCTTGAGGAGACCCAGTACTTC
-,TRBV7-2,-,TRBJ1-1,CASSLEGENTEAFF,TGTGCCAGCAGCTTAGAAGGGGAGAACACTGAAGCTTTCTTT
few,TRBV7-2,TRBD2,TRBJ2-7,CASSLPGLARDEQYF,TGTGCCAGCAGCTTACCGGGACTAGCGAGGGACGAGCAGTACTTC
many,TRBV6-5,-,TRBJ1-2,CASSYSPPITANYGYTF,TGTGCCAGCAGTTACTCGCCCCCTATTACAGCTAACTATGGCTACACCTTC
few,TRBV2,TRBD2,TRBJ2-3,CATTGTSPHTQYF,TGTGCCACTACCGGGACTAGCCCCCATACGCAGTATTTT
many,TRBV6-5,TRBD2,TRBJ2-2,CASSYSSLLAVHNTGELFF,TGTGCCAGCAGTTACTCGTCCCTCCTAGCGGTCCACAACACCGGGGAGCTGTTTTTT
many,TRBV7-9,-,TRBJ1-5,CASSLEGARQPQHF,TGTGCCAGCAGCTTAGAAGGGGCGAGGCAGCCCCAGCATTTT
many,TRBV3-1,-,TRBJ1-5,CASSLGRTSNQPQHF,TGTGCCAGCAGCCTCGGACGGACTAGCAATCAGCCCCAGCATTTT
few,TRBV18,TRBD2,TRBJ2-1,CASSLTTSGRSNEQFF,TGTGCCAGCTCACTTACGACTAGCGGGAGGTCCAATGAGCAGTTCTTC
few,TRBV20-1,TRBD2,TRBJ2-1,CSASSGRGNEQFF,TGCAGTGCTAGTTCCGGGAGGGGAAATGAGCAGTTCTTC
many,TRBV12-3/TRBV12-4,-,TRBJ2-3,CASSLRSFRDTQYF,TGTGCCAGCAGTTTGCGTTCTTTTCGGGATACGCAGTATTTT
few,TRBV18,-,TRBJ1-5,CASSITDTNQPQHF,TGTGCCAGCTCAATTACTGACACTAATCAGCCCCAGCATTTT
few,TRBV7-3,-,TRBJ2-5,CASSPGGEETQYF,TGTGCCAGCAGCCCTGGGGGAGAAGAGACCCAGTACTTC
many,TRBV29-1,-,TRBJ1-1,CSVANPRPTEAFF,TGCAGCGTGGCGAATCCGAGGCCCACTGAAGCTTTCTTT
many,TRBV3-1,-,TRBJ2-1,CASSQSGEQFF,TGTGCCAGCAGCCAAAGCGGTGAGCAGTTCTTC
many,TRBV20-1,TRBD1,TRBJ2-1,CSASTGQEIYNEQFF,TGCAGTGCTAGTACCGGACAGGAAATTTACAATGAGCAGTTCTTC
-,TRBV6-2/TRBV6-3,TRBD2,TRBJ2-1,CASSEPGLAANEQFF,TGTGCCAGCTCAGAACCGGGACTAGCGGCCAATGAGCAGTTCTTC
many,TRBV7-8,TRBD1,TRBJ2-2,CASSSEWDRGLSGTGELFF,TGTGCCAGCAGCTCAGAATGGGACAGGGGCTTATCGGGCACCGGGGAGCTGTTTTTT
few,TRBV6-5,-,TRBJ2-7,CASSGLSYEQYF,TGTGCCAGCAGCGGCCTTTCCTACGAGCAGTACTTC
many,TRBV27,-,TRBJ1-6,CASSLPDRHNSPLHF,TGTGCCAGCAGTTTACCCGACAGGCATAATTCACCCCTCCACTTT
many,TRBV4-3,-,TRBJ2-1,CASSQGQGSGGDEQFF,TGCGCCAGCAGCCAAGGACAGGGAAGCGGAGGGGATGAGCAGTTCTTC